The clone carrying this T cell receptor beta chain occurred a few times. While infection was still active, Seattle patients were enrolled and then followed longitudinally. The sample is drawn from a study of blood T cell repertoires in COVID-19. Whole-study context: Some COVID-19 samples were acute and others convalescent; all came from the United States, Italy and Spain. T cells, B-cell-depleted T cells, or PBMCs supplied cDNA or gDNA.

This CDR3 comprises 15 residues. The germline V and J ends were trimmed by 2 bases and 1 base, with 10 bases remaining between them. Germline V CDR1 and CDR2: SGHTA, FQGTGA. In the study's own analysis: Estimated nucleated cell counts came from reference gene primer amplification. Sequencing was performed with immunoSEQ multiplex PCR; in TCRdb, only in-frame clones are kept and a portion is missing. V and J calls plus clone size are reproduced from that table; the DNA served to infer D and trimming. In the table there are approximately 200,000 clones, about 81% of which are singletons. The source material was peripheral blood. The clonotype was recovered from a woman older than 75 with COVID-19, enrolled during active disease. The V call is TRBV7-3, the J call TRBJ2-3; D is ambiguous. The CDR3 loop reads CASSLGLSGTDTQYF. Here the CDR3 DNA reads TGTGCCAGCAGCTTAGGCCTCTCAGGCACAGATACGCAGTATTTT.